This T cell receptor (beta chain) was sequenced for a study of T-cell reconstitution after alpha-beta-depleted transplantation in children. Unique molecular identifiers tagged the TCRbeta library. MiXCR was run by TCRdb on the PCR reads, yielding one entry per CDR3 protein. The table has about 640,000 distinct CDR3 sequences, roughly 17% seen once. This clonotype has more than one count but fewer than ten. This sample comprised PBMCs from the stem cell graft donor, obtained from the stem cell graft. This receptor was identified in a human donor who donated a stem cell graft to a child with acute myeloid leukemia.

The CDR3 here is CATSREGTTYNEQFF. The CDR3 DNA follows: TGTGCCACCAGCAGAGAGGGTACGACTTACAATGAGCAGTTCTTC. The chain joins TRBV15 to TRBJ2-1; D remains ambiguous. The CDR3 loop spans 15 amino acids. Trimming stripped 0 bases from V and 4 bases from J, with 10 bases between. Germline CDR1 and CDR2: LNHNV and YYDKDF (reference sequence).